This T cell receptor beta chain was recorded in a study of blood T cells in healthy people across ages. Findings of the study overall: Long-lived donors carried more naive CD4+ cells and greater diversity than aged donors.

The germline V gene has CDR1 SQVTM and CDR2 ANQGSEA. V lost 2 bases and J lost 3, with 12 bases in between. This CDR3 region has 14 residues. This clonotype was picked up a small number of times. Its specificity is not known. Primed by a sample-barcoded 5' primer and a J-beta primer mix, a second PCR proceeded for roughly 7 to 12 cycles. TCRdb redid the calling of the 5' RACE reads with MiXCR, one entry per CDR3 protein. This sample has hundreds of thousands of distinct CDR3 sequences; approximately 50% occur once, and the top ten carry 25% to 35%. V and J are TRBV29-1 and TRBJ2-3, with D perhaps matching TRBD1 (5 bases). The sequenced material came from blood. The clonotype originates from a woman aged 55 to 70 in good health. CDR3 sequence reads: CSVEQGVRTDTQYF. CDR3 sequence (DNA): TGCAGCGTTGAACAGGGTGTGCGGACAGATACGCAGTATTTT.